The rows below give T cell receptor beta chains drawn from one sample of a study of T cell clusters in autoimmune cytopenias. TCRdb derives one entry per CDR3 protein from the multiplex PCR reads, leaving out DNA. Its table lists about 8,400 distinct CDR3 sequences. The sequencing input was peripheral blood. The source of these receptors is a human donor with an autoimmune cytopenia or autoimmune hepatitis (not recorded which). Both conserved end residues are part of each CDR3. Rows give clone size only sometimes, using once, few, many, or a class for an expanded clone.

>TRBV30|medium-sized|15|TRBJ2-2
CAWSVPDRNTGELFF
>TRBV2|NA|12|TRBJ1-2
CASSESGIGYTF
>TRBV5-1|NA|14|TRBJ2-7
CASSWGTSSIEQYF
>TRBV30|medium-sized|16|TRBJ1-1
CAWSGVKEGLGTEAFF
>TRBV2|NA|14|TRBJ2-7
CASSYMRVSYEQYF
>TRBV6-1|NA|16|TRBJ2-6
CASRRDRFSGANVLTF
>TRBV5-1|NA|16|TRBJ1-2
CASSQPTVGASYGYTF
>TRBV7-6|medium-sized|15|TRBJ2-5
CASSLRTDSQETQYF
>TRBV5-6|NA|17|TRBJ2-7
CASSSTPMGPLSYEQYF
>TRBV12-3/TRBV12-4|NA|14|TRBJ2-3
CASSLVDNTDTQYF
>TRBV7-9|NA|18|TRBJ1-1
CASSLAGGSLVRNTEAFF
>TRBV20-1|NA|13|TRBJ1-1
CSAGGRAGTEAFF
>TRBV7-6|NA|17|TRBJ2-2
CASSLGFPGANTGELFF
>TRBV20-1|NA|13|TRBJ1-1
CSAPRTESPEAFF
>TRBV11-1|medium-sized|14|TRBJ1-1
CASSRWAQNTEAFF
>TRBV5-1|NA|15|TRBJ2-5
CASSLAGQGSETQYF